What follows is one TCR beta chain and its context. The junction differs from germline at one of its ends, possibly a read error. The CDR3 has 12 residues. Looked up from germline, CDR1 is MDHEN and CDR2 is SYDVKM. Data came from immunoSEQ multiplex PCR; TCRdb stores just in-frame clones and leaves some out. Of about 100,000 clones detected, approximately 92% appear once; the ten largest clones hold 2.6%. The record originates from a study of T cell changes during pregnancy in multiple sclerosis. The TCR sequence derives from a female donor with multiple sclerosis, enrolled in a pregnancy study. The source material was peripheral blood, sampled in the first trimester of pregnancy. The gene calls are TRBV28 and TRBJ2-7; TRBD1 matches at 7 bases. CDR3 sequence reads: CASSLPGQALDF. The DNA of the CDR3 is TGTGCCAGCAGTTTACCCGGACAGGCACTGGACTTC.